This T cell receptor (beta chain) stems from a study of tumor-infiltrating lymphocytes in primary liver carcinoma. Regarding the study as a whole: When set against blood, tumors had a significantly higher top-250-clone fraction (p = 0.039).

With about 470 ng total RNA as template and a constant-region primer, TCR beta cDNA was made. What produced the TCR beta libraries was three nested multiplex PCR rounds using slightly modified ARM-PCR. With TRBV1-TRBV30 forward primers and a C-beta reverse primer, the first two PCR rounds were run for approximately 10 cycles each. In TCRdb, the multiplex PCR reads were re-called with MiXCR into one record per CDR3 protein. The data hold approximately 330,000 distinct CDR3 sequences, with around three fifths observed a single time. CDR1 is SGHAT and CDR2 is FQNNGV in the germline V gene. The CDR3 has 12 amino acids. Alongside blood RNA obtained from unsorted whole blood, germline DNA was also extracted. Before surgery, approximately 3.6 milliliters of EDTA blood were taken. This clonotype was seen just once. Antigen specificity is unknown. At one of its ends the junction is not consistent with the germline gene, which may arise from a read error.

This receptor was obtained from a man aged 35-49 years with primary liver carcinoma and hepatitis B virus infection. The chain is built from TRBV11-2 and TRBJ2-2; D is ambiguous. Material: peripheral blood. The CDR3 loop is CVSSLGPGELFF. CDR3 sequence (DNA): TGTGTCAGCAGTTTAGGACCCGGGGAGCTGTTTTTT.